Listed below are T cell receptor beta chains from one sample, sequenced in a study of shared clonotypes between healthy human individuals. Libraries were prepared by immunoSEQ multiplex PCR; TCRdb keeps only in-frame clonotypes and omits some of them. The table lists approximately 1.4 million clones, roughly 98% of them singletons. The sample consisted of naive CD4+ T cells sorted from blood. These receptors came from a man aged 30 to 45 in good health. Each CDR3 is given with its conserved first and last residue. A D gene is named only where the DNA matches it firmly. Some rows have no size entry. The others give once, few or many, or a class for an expanded clone.

DNA: TGTGCCAGCTCACCACCGCAGCGGGAGGCTCTCAGGGCCTACAATGAGCAGTTCTTC
CDR3: CASSPPQREALRAYNEQFF
D: TRBD2
V: TRBV18
J: TRBJ2-1
size: NA

DNA: TGTGCCAGCAGTTCTGCCAGGGGGCCAGAGACCCAGTACTTC
CDR3: CASSSARGPETQYF
D: TRBD1
V: TRBV5-8
J: TRBJ2-5
size: NA

DNA: TGTGCCAGCACCCAGGGGGGAAACTCCTACAATGAGCAGTTCTTC
CDR3: CASTQGGNSYNEQFF
D: NA
V: TRBV6-6
J: TRBJ2-1
size: NA

DNA: TGTGCCAGCAGTTACCAGCGTGGTTACTCCAATGAGCAGTTCTTC
CDR3: CASSYQRGYSNEQFF
D: NA
V: TRBV6-6
J: TRBJ2-1
size: NA

DNA: TGTGCCAGCTCACCTCCGGGGGGGAATCAGCCCCAGCATTTT
CDR3: CASSPPGGNQPQHF
D: NA
V: TRBV18
J: TRBJ1-5
size: NA

DNA: TGTGCCAGCTCACCGCTAGCGGGAGTTGGTGATACGCAGTATTTT
CDR3: CASSPLAGVGDTQYF
D: TRBD2
V: TRBV18
J: TRBJ2-3
size: NA

DNA: TGTGCCAGCAGATCACCCTCTGGAAACACCATATATTTT
CDR3: CASRSPSGNTIYF
D: NA
V: TRBV6-5
J: TRBJ1-3
size: NA

DNA: TGTGCCAGCAGCTTGGGCTGGCTAGGTCACAATGAGCAGTTCTTC
CDR3: CASSLGWLGHNEQFF
D: NA
V: TRBV5-5
J: TRBJ2-1
size: NA

DNA: TGTGCCAGTAACCAGAGGGTCCTCACAGATACGCAGTATTTT
CDR3: CASNQRVLTDTQYF
D: NA
V: TRBV19
J: TRBJ2-3
size: once

DNA: TGTGCCAGCAGTTACTCGCTGCCAGGGGAGACCCAGTACTTC
CDR3: CASSYSLPGETQYF
D: NA
V: TRBV6-5
J: TRBJ2-5
size: NA

DNA: TGCAGTGCTAGCAGATCCTACGAGCAGTACTTC
CDR3: CSASRSYEQYF
D: NA
V: TRBV20-1
J: TRBJ2-7
size: NA

DNA: TGTGCCAGCAGCAGACAGGGGGGCGAGCAGTACTTC
CDR3: CASSRQGGEQYF
D: TRBD1
V: TRBV6-5
J: TRBJ2-7
size: NA

DNA: TGTGCCAGCACTCGGGGTGGGGTGACTGAAGCTTTCTTT
CDR3: CASTRGGVTEAFF
D: NA
V: TRBV25-1
J: TRBJ1-1
size: NA

DNA: TGTGCCAGCAGGGTAACGGGACGGGGGAACACTGAAGCTTTCTTT
CDR3: CASRVTGRGNTEAFF
D: NA
V: TRBV28
J: TRBJ1-1
size: once

DNA: TGTGCCAGCAGCCCGGGGGGGACTCGTGGCGGGACGCAGTATTTT
CDR3: CASSPGGTRGGTQYF
D: TRBD2
V: TRBV11-2
J: TRBJ2-3
size: NA

DNA: TGTGCCAGCAGCTTGGGGGGGACAACTAATGAAAAACTGTTTTTT
CDR3: CASSLGGTTNEKLFF
D: NA
V: TRBV5-4
J: TRBJ1-4
size: NA

DNA: TGCAGCGTGGTGACAGGGGGCGCCTCTTGGAGCTCCTACGAGCAGTACTTC
CDR3: CSVVTGGASWSSYEQYF
D: TRBD1
V: TRBV29-1
J: TRBJ2-7
size: NA

DNA: TGTGCCAGCAGAGAAGGGGGTTACACCGGGGAGCTGTTTTTT
CDR3: CASREGGYTGELFF
D: NA
V: TRBV28
J: TRBJ2-2
size: NA

DNA: TGTGCCAGCAGCGTAGGGCGGGAGGGCCCCTATGAGCAGTTCTTC
CDR3: CASSVGREGPYEQFF
D: TRBD2
V: TRBV9
J: TRBJ2-1
size: NA

DNA: TGCAGTGCCAAGGGACAGTACGAGCAGTACTTC
CDR3: CSAKGQYEQYF
D: TRBD1
V: TRBV20-1
J: TRBJ2-7
size: NA

DNA: TGTGCCAGCAAAACGGGACTCCAGGACCTCGGGGAGCTGTTTTTT
CDR3: CASKTGLQDLGELFF
D: NA
V: TRBV9
J: TRBJ2-2
size: NA

DNA: TGCGCCAGCAGCTTGCGTCAGGGCCAAGAGACCCAGTACTTC
CDR3: CASSLRQGQETQYF
D: NA
V: TRBV5-1
J: TRBJ2-5
size: NA

DNA: TGTGCCACCAGCAGAGATTTGGCCACCGAGCAGTACTTC
CDR3: CATSRDLATEQYF
D: NA
V: TRBV15
J: TRBJ2-7
size: NA

DNA: TGTGCCAGCAGCCAAGGCCCCGGGGGTTGGGATACGCAGTATTTT
CDR3: CASSQGPGGWDTQYF
D: NA
V: TRBV14
J: TRBJ2-3
size: NA

DNA: TGTGCCAGCTTAAGGCAGGGCACCGGGGAGCTGTTTTTT
CDR3: CASLRQGTGELFF
D: NA
V: TRBV19
J: TRBJ2-2
size: NA

DNA: TGTGCCAGCAGCTTTGGGGCAGGGTCCCTCTCCGAGCAGTACTTC
CDR3: CASSFGAGSLSEQYF
D: NA
V: TRBV11-3
J: TRBJ2-7
size: NA

DNA: TGTGCTGGCTCGGGGTCCTCCTACAATGAGCAGTTCTTC
CDR3: CAGSGSSYNEQFF
D: NA
V: TRBV6-1
J: TRBJ2-1
size: NA

DNA: TGTGCCAGCAGTCCACGTCCCGGGACAGGGTTTAATCAGCCCCAGCATTTT
CDR3: CASSPRPGTGFNQPQHF
D: TRBD1
V: TRBV27
J: TRBJ1-5
size: NA

DNA: TGTGCCAGCAGCCCAGTAGGACCTGCTCTGGGAAATGAGCAGTTCTTC
CDR3: CASSPVGPALGNEQFF
D: NA
V: TRBV9
J: TRBJ2-1
size: NA

DNA: TGTGCCAGCAGCCAGGGGCGGAGGGCGGTCCTCGGGCGGGAGACCCAGTACTTC
CDR3: CASSQGRRAVLGRETQYF
D: NA
V: TRBV7-2
J: TRBJ2-5
size: NA

DNA: TGTGCCAGTAGTACCCGGACAGGAGGGGACACCGGGGAGCTGTTTTTT
CDR3: CASSTRTGGDTGELFF
D: NA
V: TRBV19
J: TRBJ2-2
size: NA

DNA: TGTGCCAGCAGCTTTGGTCTCGCAGGGGCCTACGAGCAGTACTTC
CDR3: CASSFGLAGAYEQYF
D: NA
V: TRBV7-9
J: TRBJ2-7
size: NA

DNA: TGTGCCAGCAGCTTGGAGCCACCCAACGAAGCTTTCTTT
CDR3: CASSLEPPNEAFF
D: NA
V: TRBV11-2
J: TRBJ1-1
size: NA

DNA: TGTGCCAGCACCGGAGGACAGGGTTCCTACGAGCAGTACTTC
CDR3: CASTGGQGSYEQYF
D: TRBD1
V: TRBV2
J: TRBJ2-7
size: NA

DNA: TGTGCCAGCAGCCCGGGACTAGCGGCTCAAGAGACCCAGTACTTC
CDR3: CASSPGLAAQETQYF
D: TRBD2
V: TRBV5-4
J: TRBJ2-5
size: NA

DNA: TGCGCCAGCAGCTTGGACGGACAGGGGTCCGGGGAGCTGTTTTTT
CDR3: CASSLDGQGSGELFF
D: TRBD1
V: TRBV5-1
J: TRBJ2-2
size: NA

DNA: TGTGCCAGCAGTCTAGCGGGTCGATCAGATACGCAGTATTTT
CDR3: CASSLAGRSDTQYF
D: TRBD2
V: TRBV2
J: TRBJ2-3
size: NA

DNA: TGTGCCAGCAGTCAACCCGGACAGGGATCCCTCTATGGCTACACCTTC
CDR3: CASSQPGQGSLYGYTF
D: TRBD1
V: TRBV25-1
J: TRBJ1-2
size: NA

DNA: TGCGCCAGCAGCCAAGATGGGGTCCGGAACGAGCAGTACTTC
CDR3: CASSQDGVRNEQYF
D: NA
V: TRBV4-1
J: TRBJ2-7
size: NA

DNA: TGCAGCGTTGAGCCTAGCCCGGCCCAGTACTTC
CDR3: CSVEPSPAQYF
D: NA
V: TRBV29-1
J: TRBJ2-5
size: NA